A selection of T cell receptor beta chains follows, all from one sample in a study of shared clonotypes between healthy human individuals. Some clones are missing from TCRdb's copy, which holds only in-frame ones; the method was immunoSEQ multiplex PCR. The sample holds millions of clones, under 95% seen once. Sequences were obtained from naive CD8+ T cells from PBMCs. Source of these receptors: a young man in good health. Some clones in this sample may be carry-over from other donors' samples. Each CDR3 is given with its conserved first and last residue. D genes are given only for firm matches. The listing skips clone size in some rows; elsewhere it reads once, few, many or a size class.

V,J,size,D,CDR3,DNA
TRBV27,TRBJ2-7,-,TRBD2,CASSFLLAGGPGEQYF,TGTGCCAGCAGTTTTTTACTAGCGGGAGGGCCAGGCGAGCAGTACTTC
TRBV19,TRBJ1-1,-,-,CATTRNTEAFF,TGTGCCACAACCAGGAACACTGAAGCTTTCTTT
TRBV29-1,TRBJ1-3,-,-,CSVEDYGRGLAGNTIYF,TGCAGCGTTGAAGATTATGGCCGGGGGCTGGCTGGAAACACCATATATTTT
TRBV7-8,TRBJ2-5,-,-,CASRAFETQYF,TGTGCCAGCAGAGCCTTTGAGACCCAGTACTTC
TRBV9,TRBJ2-7,-,TRBD2,CASSVGTSGSAYEQYF,TGTGCCAGCAGCGTAGGGACTAGCGGGAGTGCCTACGAGCAGTACTTC
TRBV2,TRBJ1-5,few,TRBD1,CASSLTGNNQPQHF,TGTGCCAGCAGCCTGACAGGGAACAATCAGCCCCAGCATTTT
TRBV6-5,TRBJ2-1,-,-,CATGGLGSLYNEQFF,TGTGCCACCGGAGGGCTTGGATCCCTATACAATGAGCAGTTCTTC
TRBV19,TRBJ2-5,-,TRBD1,CASSTRDRGLRIQETQYF,TGTGCCAGTAGTACCAGGGACAGGGGGCTCAGGATCCAAGAGACCCAGTACTTC
TRBV2,TRBJ2-3,-,-,CASSEAGDTQYF,TGTGCCAGCAGTGAAGCGGGAGATACGCAGTATTTT
TRBV27,TRBJ2-2,once,TRBD2,CASSSLAGAGELFF,TGTGCCAGCAGTTCCCTAGCGGGAGCCGGGGAGCTGTTTTTT
TRBV7-9,TRBJ2-7,-,TRBD2,CASSGTSGSYEQYF,TGTGCCAGCAGCGGGACTAGCGGATCCTACGAGCAGTACTTC
TRBV28,TRBJ2-3,-,TRBD2,CASTLGLAGDTDTQYF,TGTGCCAGCACCTTAGGCCTAGCGGGGGACACAGATACGCAGTATTTT
TRBV27,TRBJ2-7,-,TRBD1,CASSLRGGGFYEQYF,TGTGCCAGCAGTTTAAGAGGGGGCGGTTTCTACGAGCAGTACTTC
TRBV28,TRBJ2-3,-,TRBD2,CASSSPGLASLHFPTDTQYF,TGTGCCAGCAGTTCCCCGGGACTAGCGAGTCTCCATTTCCCCACAGATACGCAGTATTTT
TRBV19,TRBJ1-5,-,-,CASSIGGSNQPQHF,TGTGCCAGTAGTATCGGGGGTAGCAATCAGCCCCAGCATTTT
TRBV27,TRBJ1-5,once,-,CASSLWGGSNQPQHF,TGTGCCAGCAGTTTATGGGGGGGGAGCAATCAGCCCCAGCATTTT
TRBV7-9,TRBJ2-7,once,-,CASSPGISWYEQYF,TGTGCCAGCAGCCCCGGGATTAGCTGGTACGAGCAGTACTTC
TRBV28,TRBJ2-7,-,-,CASSLGQGYEQYF,TGTGCCAGCAGTTTAGGTCAGGGCTACGAGCAGTACTTC
TRBV25-1,TRBJ2-5,once,-,CASSPPSQETQYF,TGTGCCAGCAGTCCCCCCAGCCAAGAGACCCAGTACTTC
TRBV19,TRBJ2-5,-,-,CASSSRGRETQYF,TGTGCCAGTAGTTCCCGAGGGAGAGAGACCCAGTACTTC
TRBV9,TRBJ2-7,-,-,CASSVAGLSYEQYF,TGTGCCAGCAGCGTAGCGGGGCTCTCCTACGAGCAGTACTTC
TRBV14,TRBJ2-3,-,TRBD2,CASSQAQGTAGGGTDTQYF,TGTGCCAGCAGCCAAGCCCAGGGTACGGCGGGAGGGGGGACAGATACGCAGTATTTT
TRBV6-1,TRBJ1-1,once,-,CASSEGLRGLIGEAFF,TGTGCCAGCAGTGAAGGATTGAGGGGTCTGATTGGTGAAGCTTTCTTT
TRBV4-1,TRBJ2-5,-,-,CASSLSGVRQETQYF,TGCGCCAGCAGCTTGTCAGGCGTACGCCAAGAGACCCAGTACTTC
TRBV4-3,TRBJ2-7,-,-,CASSQASSDEWGYEQYF,TGCGCCAGCAGCCAAGCTTCGTCGGACGAGTGGGGATACGAGCAGTACTTC
TRBV7-3,TRBJ2-7,once,TRBD1,CASSEDRGHEQYF,TGTGCCAGCAGCGAGGACAGGGGCCACGAGCAGTACTTC
TRBV7-6,TRBJ2-6,-,TRBD2,CASSNIGLETYSGANVLTF,TGTGCCAGCAGCAATATCGGACTAGAGACTTACTCTGGGGCCAACGTCCTGACTTTC
TRBV19,TRBJ1-6,-,TRBD1,CASGMGQGYNSPLHF,TGTGCCAGTGGGATGGGACAGGGGTATAATTCACCCCTCCACTTT